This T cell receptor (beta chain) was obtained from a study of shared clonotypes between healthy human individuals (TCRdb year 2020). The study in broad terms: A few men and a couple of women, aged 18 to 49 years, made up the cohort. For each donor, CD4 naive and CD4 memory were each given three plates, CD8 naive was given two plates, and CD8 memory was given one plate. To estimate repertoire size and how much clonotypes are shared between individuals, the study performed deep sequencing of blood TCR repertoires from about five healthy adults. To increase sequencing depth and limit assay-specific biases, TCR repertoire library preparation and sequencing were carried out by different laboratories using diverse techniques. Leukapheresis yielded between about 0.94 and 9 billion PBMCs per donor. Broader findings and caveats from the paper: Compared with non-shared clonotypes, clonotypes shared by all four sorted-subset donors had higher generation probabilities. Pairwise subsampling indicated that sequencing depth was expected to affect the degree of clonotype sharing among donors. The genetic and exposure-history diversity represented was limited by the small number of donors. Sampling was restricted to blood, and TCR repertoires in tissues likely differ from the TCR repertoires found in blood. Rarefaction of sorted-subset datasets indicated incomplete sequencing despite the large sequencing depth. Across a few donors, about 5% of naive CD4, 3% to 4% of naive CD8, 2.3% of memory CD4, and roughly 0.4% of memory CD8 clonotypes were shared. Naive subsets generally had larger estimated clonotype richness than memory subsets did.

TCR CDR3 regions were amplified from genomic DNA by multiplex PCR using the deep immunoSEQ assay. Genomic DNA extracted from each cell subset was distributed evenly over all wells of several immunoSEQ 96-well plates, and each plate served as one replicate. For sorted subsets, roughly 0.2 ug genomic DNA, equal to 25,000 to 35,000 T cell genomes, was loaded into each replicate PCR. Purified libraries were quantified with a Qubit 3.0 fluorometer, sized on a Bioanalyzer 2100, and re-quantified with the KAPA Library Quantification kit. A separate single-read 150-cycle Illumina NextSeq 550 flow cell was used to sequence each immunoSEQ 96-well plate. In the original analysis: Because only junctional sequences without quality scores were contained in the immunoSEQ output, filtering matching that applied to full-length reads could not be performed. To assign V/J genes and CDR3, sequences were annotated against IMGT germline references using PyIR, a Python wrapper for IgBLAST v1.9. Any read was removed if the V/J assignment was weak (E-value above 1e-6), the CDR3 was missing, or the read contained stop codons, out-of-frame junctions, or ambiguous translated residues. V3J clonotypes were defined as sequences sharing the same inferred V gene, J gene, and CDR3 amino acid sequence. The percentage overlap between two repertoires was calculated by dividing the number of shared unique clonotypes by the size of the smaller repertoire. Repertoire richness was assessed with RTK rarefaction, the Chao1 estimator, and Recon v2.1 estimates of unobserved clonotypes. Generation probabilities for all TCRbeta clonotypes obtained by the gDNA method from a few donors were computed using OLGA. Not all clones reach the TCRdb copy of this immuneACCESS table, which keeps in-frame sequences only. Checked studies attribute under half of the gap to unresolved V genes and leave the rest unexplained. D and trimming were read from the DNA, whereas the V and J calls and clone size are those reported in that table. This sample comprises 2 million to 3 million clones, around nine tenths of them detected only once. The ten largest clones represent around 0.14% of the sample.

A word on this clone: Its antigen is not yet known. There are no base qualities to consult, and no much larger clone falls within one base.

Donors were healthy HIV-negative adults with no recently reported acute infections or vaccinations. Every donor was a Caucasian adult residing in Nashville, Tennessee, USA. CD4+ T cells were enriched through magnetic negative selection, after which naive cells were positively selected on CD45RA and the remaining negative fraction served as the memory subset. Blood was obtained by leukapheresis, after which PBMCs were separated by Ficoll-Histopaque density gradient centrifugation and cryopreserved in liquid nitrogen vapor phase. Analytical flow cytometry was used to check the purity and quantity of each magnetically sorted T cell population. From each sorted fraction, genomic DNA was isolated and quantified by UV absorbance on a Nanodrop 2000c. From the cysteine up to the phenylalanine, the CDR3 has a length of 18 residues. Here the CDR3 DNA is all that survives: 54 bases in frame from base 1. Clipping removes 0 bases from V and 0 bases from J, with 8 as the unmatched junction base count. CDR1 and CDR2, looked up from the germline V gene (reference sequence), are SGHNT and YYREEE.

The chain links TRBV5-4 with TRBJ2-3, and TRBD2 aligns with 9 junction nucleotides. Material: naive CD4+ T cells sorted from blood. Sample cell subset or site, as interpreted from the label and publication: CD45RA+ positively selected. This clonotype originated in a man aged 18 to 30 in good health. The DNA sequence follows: TGTGCCAGCAGCTTGGGTGGCGGGGGGGCTCTCAGCACAGATACGCAGTATTTT. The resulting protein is CASSLGGGGALSTDTQYF.